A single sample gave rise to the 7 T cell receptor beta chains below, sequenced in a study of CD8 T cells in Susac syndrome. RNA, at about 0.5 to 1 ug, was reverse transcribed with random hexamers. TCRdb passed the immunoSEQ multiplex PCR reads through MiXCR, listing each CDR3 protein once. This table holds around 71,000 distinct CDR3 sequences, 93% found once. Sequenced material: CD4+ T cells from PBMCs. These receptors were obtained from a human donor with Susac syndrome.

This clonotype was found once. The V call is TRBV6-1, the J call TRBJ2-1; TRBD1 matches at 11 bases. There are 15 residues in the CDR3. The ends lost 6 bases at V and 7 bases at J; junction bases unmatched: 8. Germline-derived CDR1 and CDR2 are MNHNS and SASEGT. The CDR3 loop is CASRPGTGGFNEQFF. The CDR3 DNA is TGTGCCAGCAGGCCCGGGACAGGGGGATTTAATGAGCAGTTCTTC.

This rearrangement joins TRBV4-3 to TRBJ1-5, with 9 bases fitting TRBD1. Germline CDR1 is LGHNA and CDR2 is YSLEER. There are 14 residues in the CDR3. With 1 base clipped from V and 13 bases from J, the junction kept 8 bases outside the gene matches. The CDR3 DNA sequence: TGCGCCAGCAGCCAAGTACAGGGGGCAAGGATGCAGCATTTT. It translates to CASSQVQGARMQHF.

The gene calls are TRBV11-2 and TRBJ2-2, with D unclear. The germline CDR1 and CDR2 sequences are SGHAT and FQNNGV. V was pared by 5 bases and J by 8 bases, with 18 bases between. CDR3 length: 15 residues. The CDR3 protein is CASSLTLNRGGELFF. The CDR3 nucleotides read TGTGCCAGCAGCCTCACCCTTAATCGAGGAGGGGAGCTGTTTTTT. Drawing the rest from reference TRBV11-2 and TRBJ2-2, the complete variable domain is EAGVAQSPRYKIIEKRQSVAFWCNPISGHATLYWYQQILGQGPKLLIQFQNNGVVDDSQLPKDRFSAERLKGVDSTLKIQPAKLEDSAVYLCASSLTLNRGGELFFGEGSRLTVL.

CDR3 sequence reads: CSARTGSRYNEQFF. The DNA for the CDR3 is TGCAGTGCTAGAACAGGGAGTCGGTACAATGAGCAGTTCTTC. The chain employs TRBV20-1 and TRBJ2-1, with D perhaps TRBD1 (6 bases). The V and J ends lost 2 bases and 4 bases respectively, with 12 bases between them. The CDR3 is 14 amino acids. CDR1 and CDR2 from the germline V gene are DFQATT and SNEGSKA (reference sequence).

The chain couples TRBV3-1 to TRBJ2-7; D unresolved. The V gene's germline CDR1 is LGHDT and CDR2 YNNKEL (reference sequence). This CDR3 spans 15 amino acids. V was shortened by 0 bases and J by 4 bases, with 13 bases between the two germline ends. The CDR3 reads CASSQDSLLSYEQYF. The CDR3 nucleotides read TGTGCCAGCAGCCAAGACAGTCTTCTGAGTTACGAGCAGTACTTC.

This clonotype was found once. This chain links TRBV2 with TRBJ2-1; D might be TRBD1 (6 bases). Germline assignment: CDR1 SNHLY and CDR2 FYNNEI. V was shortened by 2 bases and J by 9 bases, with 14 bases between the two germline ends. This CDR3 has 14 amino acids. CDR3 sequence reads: CASSEPPGVIEQFF. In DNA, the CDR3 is TGTGCCAGCAGTGAACCCCCAGGGGTTATTGAGCAGTTCTTC.

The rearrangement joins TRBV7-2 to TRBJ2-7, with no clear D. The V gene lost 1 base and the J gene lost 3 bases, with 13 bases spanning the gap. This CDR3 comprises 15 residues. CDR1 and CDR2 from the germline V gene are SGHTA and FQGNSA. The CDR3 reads CASSLGSGAHYEQYF. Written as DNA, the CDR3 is TGTGCCAGCAGCTTAGGGTCTGGTGCCCACTACGAGCAGTACTTC.